The entry below gives a single T cell receptor beta chain sequence along with its context. Its specificity is unknown. The sample belongs to a study of T cell responses to AZD1222 COVID-19 vaccine. Whole-study findings and limits: When two AZD1222 doses had been given, Spike-specific TCR breadth and depth rose. The donors showed a predominance of white British ancestry and of females, with possible underestimation of clonal diversity. Researchers took repertoire samples only after the peak T cell response had come. The study reported that nearly half of spike-specific TCRs target unmutated variant regions.

Method: immunoSEQ multiplex PCR; TCRdb's copy keeps in-frame clones and lacks some. The data contain roughly 80,000 clones, approximately 90% of them singletons. This TCR derives from an adult in good health. The sequencing used peripheral blood, collected on day 0 of MenACWY control vaccination.

The CDR3 sequence: CASSYVVLGELFF. CDR3 DNA sequence: TGTGCCAGCAGTTACGTGGTGTTAGGGGAGCTGTTTTTT. The V gene is TRBV12-3 or TRBV12-4, the J gene TRBJ2-2, with no clear D. This CDR3 has 13 amino acids. The ends were cut back, 4 bases at V and 8 bases at J, with 11 bases in the middle.